This T cell receptor (beta chain) was retrieved from a study of blood T cell repertoires in COVID-19 (TCRdb year 2020). General notes on the study: Samples covering the acute and convalescent phases of COVID-19 were provided by collaborators in the United States, Italy and Spain. The material from the prospective study consisted of cDNA or gDNA derived from T cells, B-cell-depleted T cells, or PBMCs. Subjects who had been exposed to COVID-19, were actively infected with it, or had recovered from it provided the deeply sampled blood TCRbeta repertoires that made up the dataset. The repertoires were made available in a free public database intended to serve as a resource for research on the immune response to SARS-CoV-2. The samples were drawn from the first 160 participants of the ongoing ImmuneRACE study and from over a thousand subjects provided by 6 global collaborators. Sample metadata almost always included a de-identified subject ID, COVID-19 status, age in years and sex. HLA class I and class II types, where available, came from metadata supplied by the sample provider rather than from assay-based typing.

Between the V and J ends, shortened by 5 bases and 5 bases respectively, the junction contains 16 bases. Reading the germline V gene gives CDR1 SGHRS and CDR2 YFSETQ. The CDR3, from cysteine to phenylalanine, totals 15 residues. Only the CDR3 DNA stays, 45 bases, in frame from base 1. Collaborating institutions collected whole blood in K2EDTA tubes following their own protocols. For TCRbeta analysis, collaborator samples were shipped as frozen whole blood, as isolated PBMCs, or as DNA extracted from either sample type. General study outcomes and caveats: Clinical and demographic metadata were provided uncurated, with the amount varying by source and participant.

The immunoSEQ Assay, a bias-controlled multiplex PCR, was used to amplify TCRbeta CDR3 regions from genomic DNA. The published analysis was carried out like this. The number of nucleated cells in each sample was estimated from the amplification of reference gene primers within the assay. Sequence reads were collapsed and filtered to measure the absolute abundance of every unique TCRbeta CDR3 rearrangement. For each sample, productive Simpson clonality was calculated by taking the square root of Simpson's diversity index across productive rearrangements. The table was pulled from immuneACCESS by TCRdb, which kept in-frame rearrangements only. Such tables lose some clones; where checked, under half of the loss comes from unresolved V genes, and the rest has no known cause. That table supplies the V and J calls and clone size; D and trimming were determined from the DNA. Here the sample has over 200,000 clones; less than 90% occur a single time. The ten largest clones take up 1.5% to 2% of the sample.

Notes on this clone: Its cognate antigen has yet to be identified. Base-call qualities are not available, and no considerably larger clone is one nucleotide away.

The TCR sequence derives from a man in his forties with active or convalescent COVID-19. The rearrangement joined TRBV5-1 to TRBJ1-4; the D gene is perhaps TRBD1, from 6 matching bases. Input material: peripheral blood. The CDR3 loop reads CASSQTGTRNEKLFF. DNA sequence: TGCGCCAGCAGTCAGACCGGGACACGGAATGAAAAACTGTTTTTT.